This T cell receptor (beta chain) came from a study of radiation and T cells in renal cell carcinoma. Study-wide results and caveats: Irradiated tumors held more dominant CDR3 motifs than control tumors. Irradiated tumors had higher TCR clonality than control tumors.

The sample holds a few counts of this clone. Its specificity is unknown. At one of its ends the junction is not consistent with the germline gene, which may arise from a read error. The table came from immunoSEQ multiplex PCR; TCRdb's copy has only in-frame clones and leaves some out. The data contain 10,000 to 15,000 clones, approximately 62% of them singletons. The CDR3 runs to 13 residues. In germline, CDR1 is SGHNT, CDR2 YYREEE (reference sequence). Stated treatment: treatment-naive control, cytoreductive nephrectomy. Treatment-naive patients without radiation supplied the control tumors at nephrectomy. Sequenced control tumors were from about 10 males and a few females, median age approximately 62.

This specimen was tumor tissue, taken from a patient whose treatment was nephrectomy without radiotherapy. The origin of this receptor is a woman older than 75 with renal cell carcinoma. The rearrangement joins TRBV5-4 to TRBJ2-2; D ambiguous. CDR3 sequence (DNA): TGTGCCAGCAGCAGCACGAAAACCGGGGAGCTGTTTTTT. Translation gives CASSSTKTGELFF.